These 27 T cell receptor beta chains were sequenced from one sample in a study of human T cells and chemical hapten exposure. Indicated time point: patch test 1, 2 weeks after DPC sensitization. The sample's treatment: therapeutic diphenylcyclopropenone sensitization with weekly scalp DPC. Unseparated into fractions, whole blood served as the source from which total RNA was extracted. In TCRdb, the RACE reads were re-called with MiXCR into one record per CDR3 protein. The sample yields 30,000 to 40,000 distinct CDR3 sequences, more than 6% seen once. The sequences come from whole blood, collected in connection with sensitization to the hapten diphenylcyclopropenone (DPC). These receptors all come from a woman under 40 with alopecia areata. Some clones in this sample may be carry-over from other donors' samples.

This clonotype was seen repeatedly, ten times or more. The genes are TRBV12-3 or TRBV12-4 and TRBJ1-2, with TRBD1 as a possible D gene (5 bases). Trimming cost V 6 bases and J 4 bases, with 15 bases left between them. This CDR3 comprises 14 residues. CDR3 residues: CASRTSGFGYGYTF. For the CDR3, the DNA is TGTGCCAGCAGAACTTCAGGGTTTGGCTATGGCTACACCTTC.

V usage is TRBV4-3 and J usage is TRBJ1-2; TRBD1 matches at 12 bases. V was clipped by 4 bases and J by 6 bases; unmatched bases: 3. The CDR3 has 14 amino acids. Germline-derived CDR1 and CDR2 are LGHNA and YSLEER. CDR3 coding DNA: TGCGCCAGCAGCCGGGACAGGGGGCTGGATGGCTACACCTTC. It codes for CASSRDRGLDGYTF.

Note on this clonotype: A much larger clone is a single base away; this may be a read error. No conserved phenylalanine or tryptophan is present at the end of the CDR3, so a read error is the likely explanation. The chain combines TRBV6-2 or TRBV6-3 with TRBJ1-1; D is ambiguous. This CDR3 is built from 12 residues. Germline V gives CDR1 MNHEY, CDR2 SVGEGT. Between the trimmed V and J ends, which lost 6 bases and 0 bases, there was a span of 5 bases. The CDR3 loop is CASSRLNTEAFY. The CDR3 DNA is TGTGCCAGCAGCCGTCTGAACACTGAAGCTTTCTAT.

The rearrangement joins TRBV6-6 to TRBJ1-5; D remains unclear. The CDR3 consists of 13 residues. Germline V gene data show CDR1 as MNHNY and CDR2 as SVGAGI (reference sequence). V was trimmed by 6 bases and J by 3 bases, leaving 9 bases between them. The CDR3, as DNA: TGTGCCAGCAGCGAACGGATCAATCAGCCCCAGCATTTT. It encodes CASSERINQPQHF.

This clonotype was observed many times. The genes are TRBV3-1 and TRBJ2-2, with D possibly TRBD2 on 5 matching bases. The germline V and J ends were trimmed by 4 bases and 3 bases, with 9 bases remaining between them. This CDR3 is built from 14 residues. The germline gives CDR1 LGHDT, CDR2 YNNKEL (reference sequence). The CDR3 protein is CASSLGSDTGELFF. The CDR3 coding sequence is TGTGCCAGCAGCCTGGGGAGCGACACCGGGGAGCTGTTTTTT.

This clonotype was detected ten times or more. CDR3 sequence reads: CASSQDRVGGMEGYTF. The CDR3 coding sequence is TGCGCCAGCAGCCAAGACAGGGTGGGGGGAATGGAAGGCTACACCTTC. The genes are TRBV4-3 and TRBJ1-2, with D perhaps matching TRBD1 (5 bases). This CDR3 comprises 16 residues. V lost 0 bases and J 8 bases, leaving 19 bases between the germline ends. Germline V gives CDR1 LGHNA, CDR2 YSLEER.

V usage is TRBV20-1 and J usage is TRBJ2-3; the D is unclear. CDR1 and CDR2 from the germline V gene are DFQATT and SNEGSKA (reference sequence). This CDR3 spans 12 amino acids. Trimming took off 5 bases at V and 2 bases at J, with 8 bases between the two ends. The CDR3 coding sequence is TGCAGTGCTTACCGATCCACAGATACGCAGTATTTT. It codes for CSAYRSTDTQYF.

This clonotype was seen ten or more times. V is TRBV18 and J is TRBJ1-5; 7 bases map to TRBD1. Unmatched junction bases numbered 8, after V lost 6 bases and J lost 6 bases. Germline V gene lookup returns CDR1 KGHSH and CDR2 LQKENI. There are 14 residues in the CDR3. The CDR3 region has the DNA TGTGCCAGCTCTACCCACGACAGGGTTCAGCCCCAGCATTTT. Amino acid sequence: CASSTHDRVQPQHF.

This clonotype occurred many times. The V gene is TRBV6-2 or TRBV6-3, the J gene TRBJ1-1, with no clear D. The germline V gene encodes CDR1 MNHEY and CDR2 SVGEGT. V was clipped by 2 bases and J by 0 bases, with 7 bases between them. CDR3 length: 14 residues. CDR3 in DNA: TGTGCCAGCAGTTACACAGAGGTGAACACTGAAGCTTTCTTT. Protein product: CASSYTEVNTEAFF.

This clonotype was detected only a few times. CDR3 protein: CASSFVSGNTIYF. The DNA for the CDR3 is TGTGCCAGCAGCTTTGTCTCTGGAAACACCATATATTTT. The V gene is TRBV14, the J gene TRBJ1-3; D gene unclear. Trimming stripped 5 bases from V and 0 bases from J, with 5 bases between. Looked up from germline, CDR1 is SGHDN and CDR2 is FVKESK. This CDR3 comprises 13 residues.

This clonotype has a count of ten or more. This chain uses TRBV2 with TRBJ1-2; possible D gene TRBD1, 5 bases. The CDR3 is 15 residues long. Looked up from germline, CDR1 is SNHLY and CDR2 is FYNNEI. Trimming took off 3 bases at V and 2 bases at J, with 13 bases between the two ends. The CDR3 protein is CASSDWQGGNYGYTF. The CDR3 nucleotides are TGTGCCAGCAGTGATTGGCAGGGTGGAAACTATGGCTACACCTTC.

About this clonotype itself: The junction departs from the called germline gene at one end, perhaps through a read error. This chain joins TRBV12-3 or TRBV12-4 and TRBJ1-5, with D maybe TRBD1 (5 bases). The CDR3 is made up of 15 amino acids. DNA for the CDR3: TGTGCCAGCAGATTAGGGGTTTTTGGCAATCAGCCCCAGCATTTT. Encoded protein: CASRLGVFGNQPQHF.

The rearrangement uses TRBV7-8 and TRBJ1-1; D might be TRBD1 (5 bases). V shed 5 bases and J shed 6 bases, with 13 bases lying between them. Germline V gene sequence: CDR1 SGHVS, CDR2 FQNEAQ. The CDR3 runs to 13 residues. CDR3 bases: TGTGCCAGCAGCGGGACGCGGACGTCTGAAGCTTTCTTT. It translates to CASSGTRTSEAFF. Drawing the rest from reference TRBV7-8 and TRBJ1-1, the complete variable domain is GAGVSQSPRYKVAKRGQDVALRCDPISGHVSLFWYQQALGQGPEFLTYFQNEAQLDKSGLPSDRFFAERPEGSVSTLKIQRTQQEDSAVYLCASSGTRTSEAFFGQGTRLTVV.

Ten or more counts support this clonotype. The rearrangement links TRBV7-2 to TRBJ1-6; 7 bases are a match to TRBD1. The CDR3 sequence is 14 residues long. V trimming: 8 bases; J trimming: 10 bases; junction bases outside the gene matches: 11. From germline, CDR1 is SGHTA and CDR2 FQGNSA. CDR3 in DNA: TGTGCCAGCTCCCCCCAGGGGGGCGAGTCACCCCTCCACTTT. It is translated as CASSPQGGESPLHF.

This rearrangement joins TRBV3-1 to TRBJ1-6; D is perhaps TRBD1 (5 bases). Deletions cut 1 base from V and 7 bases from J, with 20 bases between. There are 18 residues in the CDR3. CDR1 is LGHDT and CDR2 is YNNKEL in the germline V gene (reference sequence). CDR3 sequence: CASSQGGFPGRRNSPLHF. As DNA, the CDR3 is TGTGCCAGCAGCCAAGGGGGTTTTCCGGGACGCAGAAATTCACCCCTCCACTTT. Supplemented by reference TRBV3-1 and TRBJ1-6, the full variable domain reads DTAVSQTPKYLVTQMGNDKSIKCEQNLGHDTMYWYKQDSKKFLKIMFSYNNKELIINETVPNRFSPKSPDKAHLNLHINSLELGDSAVYFCASSQGGFPGRRNSPLHFGNGTRLTVT.

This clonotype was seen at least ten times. The CDR3 region is CASSPTGSDYGYTF. The CDR3 DNA reads TGTGCCAGCAGTCCGACAGGGAGTGACTATGGCTACACCTTC. The chain couples TRBV6-4 to TRBJ1-2; 7 bases align to TRBD1. CDR1 and CDR2 from the germline V gene are MRHNA and SNTAGT. The trim removed 5 bases at V and 3 bases at J, leaving 6 bases unmatched. The CDR3 contains 14 residues.

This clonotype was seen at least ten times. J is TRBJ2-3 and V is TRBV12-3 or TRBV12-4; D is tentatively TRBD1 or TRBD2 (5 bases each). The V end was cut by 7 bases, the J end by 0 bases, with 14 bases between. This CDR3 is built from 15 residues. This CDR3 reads CASILGTASTDTQYF. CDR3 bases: TGTGCCAGCATTCTAGGGACGGCTAGCACAGATACGCAGTATTTT.

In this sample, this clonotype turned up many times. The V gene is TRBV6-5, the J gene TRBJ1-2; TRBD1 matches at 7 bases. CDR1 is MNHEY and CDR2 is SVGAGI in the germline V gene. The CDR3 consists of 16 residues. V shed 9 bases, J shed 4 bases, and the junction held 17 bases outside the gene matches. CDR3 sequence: CASLPSTAGTAYGYTF. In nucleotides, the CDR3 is TGTGCCAGTCTTCCCTCCACAGCCGGGACAGCCTATGGCTACACCTTC.

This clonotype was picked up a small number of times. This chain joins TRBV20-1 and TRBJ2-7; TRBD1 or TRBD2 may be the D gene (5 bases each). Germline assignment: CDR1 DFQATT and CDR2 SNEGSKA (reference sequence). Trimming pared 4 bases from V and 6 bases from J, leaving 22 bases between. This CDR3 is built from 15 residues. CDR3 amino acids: CSAMPPGPDGSEQYF. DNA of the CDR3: TGCAGTGCTATGCCGCCGGGACCCGACGGGTCCGAGCAGTACTTC.

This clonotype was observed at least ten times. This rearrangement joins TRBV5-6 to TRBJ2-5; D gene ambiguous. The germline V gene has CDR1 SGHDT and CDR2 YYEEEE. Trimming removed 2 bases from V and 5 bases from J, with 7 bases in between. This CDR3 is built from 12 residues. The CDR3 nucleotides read TGTGCCAGCAGCTTCGGTTTTGAGACCCAGTACTTC. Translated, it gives CASSFGFETQYF.

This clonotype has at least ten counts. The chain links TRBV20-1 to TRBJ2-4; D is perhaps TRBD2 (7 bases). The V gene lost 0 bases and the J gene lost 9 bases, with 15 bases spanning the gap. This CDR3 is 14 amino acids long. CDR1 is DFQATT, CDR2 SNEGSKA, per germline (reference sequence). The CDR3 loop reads CSARDEGGVGIQYF. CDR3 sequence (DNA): TGCAGTGCTAGAGACGAGGGGGGGGTTGGCATTCAGTACTTC.

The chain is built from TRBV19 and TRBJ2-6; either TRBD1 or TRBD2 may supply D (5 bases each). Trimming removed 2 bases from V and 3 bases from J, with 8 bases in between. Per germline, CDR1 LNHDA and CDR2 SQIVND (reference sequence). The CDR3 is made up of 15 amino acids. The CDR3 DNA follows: TGTGCCAGTAGTATACCGGGGCTTGGGGCCAACGTCCTGACTTTC. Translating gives CASSIPGLGANVLTF.

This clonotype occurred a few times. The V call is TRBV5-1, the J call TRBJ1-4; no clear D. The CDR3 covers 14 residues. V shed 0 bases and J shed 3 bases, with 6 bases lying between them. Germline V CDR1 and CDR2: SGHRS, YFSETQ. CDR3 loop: CASSLESANEKLFF. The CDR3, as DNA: TGCGCCAGCAGCTTGGAGTCCGCTAATGAAAAACTGTTTTTT.

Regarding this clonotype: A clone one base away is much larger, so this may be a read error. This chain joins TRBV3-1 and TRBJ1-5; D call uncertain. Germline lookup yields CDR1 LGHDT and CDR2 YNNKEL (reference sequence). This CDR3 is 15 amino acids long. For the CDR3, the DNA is TGTGCCAGCAGCCAAGATCGGGGTTTCAATCAGCCCCGGCATTTT. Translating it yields CASSQDRGFNQPRHF.

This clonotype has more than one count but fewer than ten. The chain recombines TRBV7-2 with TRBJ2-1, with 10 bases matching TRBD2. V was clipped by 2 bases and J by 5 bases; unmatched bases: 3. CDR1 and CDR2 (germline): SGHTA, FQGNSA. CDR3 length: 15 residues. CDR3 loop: CASSLSGGAHNEQFF. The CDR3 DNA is TGTGCCAGCAGCTTAAGCGGGGGGGCGCACAATGAGCAGTTCTTC.

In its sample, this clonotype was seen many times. The CDR3 sequence: CASSLGGTSSYNEQFF. The CDR3 DNA reads as TGCGCCAGCAGCTTGGGGGGGACTAGCTCCTACAATGAGCAGTTCTTC. V and J are TRBV5-1 and TRBJ2-1, with 8 bases lining up with TRBD2. The CDR3 loop spans 16 amino acids. CDR1 is SGHRS, CDR2 YFSETQ, per germline. The J segment lost 0 bases and the V segment lost 0 bases, leaving 2 bases of the junction unmatched.

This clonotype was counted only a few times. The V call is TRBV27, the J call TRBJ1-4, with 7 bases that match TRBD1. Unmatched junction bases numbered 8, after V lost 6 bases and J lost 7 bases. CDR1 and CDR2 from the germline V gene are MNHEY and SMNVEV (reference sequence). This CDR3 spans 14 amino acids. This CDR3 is CASSLQGRGEKLFF. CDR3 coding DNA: TGTGCCAGCAGCTTACAGGGGCGCGGTGAAAAACTGTTTTTT.